Listed here are 31 T cell receptor beta chains from one sample, sequenced in a study of T cells in women clearing cervical HPV infection. Here immunoSEQ multiplex PCR was the method, and the copy in TCRdb shows in-frame clones only, minus some. Recorded for this sample: over 35,000 clones. Sequences were obtained from blood buffy coat. All receptors derive from a woman between 18 and 69 years old with a cervical HPV16 infection that either progressed to CIN3+ or cleared (not recorded which).

Turning to this clone: The CDR3 end lies 3 residues beyond the end of the read and is filled in from the germline J gene. The chain joins TRBV30 to TRBJ2-5; TRBD1 matches 9 bases. Germline values: CDR1 GTSNPN, CDR2 SVGIG (reference sequence). CDR3 length equals 13 residues. Trimming cost V 5 bases and J 4 bases; bases outside gene matches: 5. CDR3 DNA, as far as it was read: TGTGCCTGGGGGACAGGGAACACAGAGACC. This sequence encodes CAWGTGNTET. The CDR3 in its entirety is CAWGTGNTETQYF.

To note about this clone: The read halts 3 residues ahead of the CDR3 end, with the missing end drawn from the germline J gene. The chain recombines TRBV5-1 with TRBJ2-3; D might be TRBD2 (5 bases). Germline V gene data show CDR1 as SGHRS and CDR2 as YFSETQ. V gave up 4 bases and J gave up 3 bases, with 15 bases separating them. This CDR3 is 15 amino acids long. The sequenced part of the CDR3 DNA is TGCGCCAGCAGCGCGGGTAAAGGCACGACAGATACG. Its translation is CASSAGKGTTDT. The CDR3 reads in full as CASSAGKGTTDTQYF.

Concerning this clone itself: One junction end does not reproduce the germline sequence, and a read error may be involved. Sequencing ends 3 residues short of the CDR3 end; the germline J gene provides the rest. The V and J genes are TRBV4-2 and TRBJ2-7, with 8 bases matching TRBD1. The length of the CDR3 is 16 residues. Germline V CDR1 and CDR2: LGHNA, YNFKEQ. The CDR3 protein is CASSQGETGVSYEQYF. The sequenced CDR3 bases are TGCGCCAGCAGCCAAGGCGAGACAGGGGTATCCTACGAG.

Concerning this clone itself: Read data end 3 residues before the CDR3 end; the end is taken from the germline J gene. V gene TRBV5-1 combines with J gene TRBJ2-7, with D possibly being TRBD2 (7 bases). CDR1 SGHRS and CDR2 YFSETQ come from the germline V gene. The germline V and J ends were trimmed by 2 bases and 1 base, with 19 bases remaining between them. CDR3 size: 17 residues. The DNA read from the CDR3 is TGCGCCAGCAGCTTTCACGTGGGGGGGCGGGAGTCCTACGAG. Protein: CASSFHVGGRESYE. The CDR3 in its entirety is CASSFHVGGRESYEQYF.

Comment on this clone: From the germline J gene comes the end of the CDR3, since the read stops 3 residues before it. This chain links TRBV7-3 with TRBJ2-3; 11 bases align to TRBD2. Germline assignment: CDR1 SGHTA and CDR2 FQGTGA. This CDR3 spans 17 amino acids. Trimming removed 5 bases from V and 2 bases from J; junction bases left unmatched: 9. The sequenced part of the CDR3 DNA is TGTGCCAGCAGCGAGACGGGGACTAGCGGAATCACAGATACG. Protein product: CASSETGTSGITDT. The full CDR3 reads CASSETGTSGITDTQYF.

Turning to this clone: The read terminates 3 residues before the CDR3 end, so the remaining end is supplied by the germline J gene. The gene calls are TRBV30 and TRBJ1-1; a weak D match, TRBD1 (6 bases). V was pared by 4 bases and J by 7 bases, with 22 bases between. CDR3 length equals 15 residues. The germline CDR1 and CDR2 sequences are GTSNPN and SVGIG (reference sequence). The CDR3 here is CAWNEAAGGLNEAFF. The sequenced CDR3 bases are TGTGCCTGGAACGAGGCCGCGGGGGGCCTAAATGAA.

In the case of this clone: The CDR3 is cut off 3 residues early in the read; its end comes from the germline J gene. The rearrangement joins TRBV19 to TRBJ2-3; 13 nucleotides align to TRBD2. This CDR3 is 16 amino acids long. CDR1 and CDR2 (germline): LNHDA, SQIVND (reference sequence). Incomplete CDR3 DNA: TGTGCCAGTAGTGAGGGGACTAGCGGGGTCGGGGAGACG. It translates to CASSEGTSGVGET. The full CDR3 is CASSEGTSGVGETQYF.

A note on this clone: The missing CDR3 end, 3 residues past where the read stops, is filled in from the germline J gene. The rearrangement uses TRBV5-4 and TRBJ1-2; D unclear. Per the germline V gene, CDR1 is SGHNT and CDR2 is YYREEE (reference sequence). V was trimmed by 4 bases and J by 7 bases, leaving 14 bases between them. The CDR3 covers 13 residues. This CDR3 reads CASSPADMSGYTF. The CDR3 bases that were read are TGTGCCAGCAGCCCGGCTGACATGAGTGGC.

Turning to this clone: One end of the junction varies from germline; a read error may be responsible. The sequenced fragment ends 3 residues before the CDR3 boundary, so the rest is inferred from the germline J gene. The sample holds other DNA sequences that translate to the same CDR3. V gene TRBV30 combines with J gene TRBJ1-3; D unclear. This CDR3 contains 14 residues. Germline V gene sequence: CDR1 GTSNPN, CDR2 SVGIG (reference sequence). Here the CDR3 reads CAWVSAGSGNTIYF. The sequenced CDR3 bases are TGTGCCTGGGTTTCCGCAGGCTCTGGAAACACA.

Comments on this clone: The CDR3 end is not reached by the read, which stops 3 residues before it; the germline J gene fills it in. The J gene is TRBJ1-2, the V gene TRBV7-3; perhaps TRBD1 as D (6 bases). CDR1 SGHTA and CDR2 FQGTGA come from the germline V gene. CDR3 length: 15 residues. V lost 5 bases to trimming and J lost 5 bases, with 18 bases between them. Incomplete CDR3 DNA: TGTGCCAGCAGCCTTGACAGGTTTGGCCGTTATGGC. This sequence encodes CASSLDRFGRYG. The full CDR3 sequence reads CASSLDRFGRYGYTF.

A remark on this clone: The CDR3 extends 3 residues past the end of the read, so its final part is completed from the germline J gene. The chain couples TRBV2 to TRBJ2-2; 7 positions match TRBD1. In germline, CDR1 is SNHLY, CDR2 FYNNEI. There are 14 residues in the CDR3. CDR3 loop: CASNPGQYNSPLFF. The sequenced CDR3 bases are TGTGCCAGCAACCCGGGACAGTATAATTCACCG.

In the case of this clone: The junction departs from germline at one end; a sequencing error may be responsible. The read falls 3 residues short of the CDR3 end, and the missing part is taken from the germline J gene. The rearrangement uses TRBV7-7 and TRBJ2-5, with D possibly matching TRBD1 (5 bases). The length of the CDR3 is 14 residues. Germline values: CDR1 SSHAT, CDR2 FNYEAQ (reference sequence). CDR3: CASSLDTGLETQYF. CDR3 DNA (partial): TGTGCTAGCAGCTTAGACACAGGATTAGAGACC. The full variable domain, completed using reference TRBV7-7 and TRBJ2-5, is GAGVSQSPRYKVTKRGQDVTLRCDPISSHATLYWYQQALGQGPEFLTYFNYEAQPDKSGLPSDRFSAERPEGSISTLTIQRTEQRDSAMYRCASSLDTGLETQYFGPGTRLLVL.

Turning to this clone: The read stops 3 residues short of the end of the CDR3; the missing end is completed from the germline J gene. The rearrangement joins TRBV6-1 to TRBJ1-5, with D unresolved. V lost 3 bases and J lost 6, with 15 bases in between. There are 15 residues in the CDR3. Germline assignment: CDR1 MNHNS and CDR2 SASEGT. This chain's CDR3 is CASSDMALTSQPQHF. CDR3 DNA, as far as it was read: TGTGCCAGCAGTGATATGGCTTTAACGTCTCAGCCC.

Concerning this clone itself: The read stops 3 residues short of the end of the CDR3; the missing end is completed from the germline J gene. The rearrangement joins TRBV30 to TRBJ2-7; perhaps TRBD1 as D (6 bases). Germline CDR1 and CDR2: GTSNPN and SVGIG (reference sequence). V dropped 2 bases and J dropped 6 bases, with 11 bases sitting between them. This CDR3 has 12 amino acids. CDR3 bases read: TGTGCCTGGAGTCCACAGGGTATCGAG. Protein: CAWSPQGIE. The CDR3 in its entirety is CAWSPQGIEQYF.

With respect to this clone: With the read ending 3 residues before the CDR3 end, the germline J gene is used to fill in that end. The chain has TRBV6-2 or TRBV6-3 and TRBJ1-5; D gene ambiguous. The CDR3 loop spans 12 amino acids. Germline CDR1 is MNHEY and CDR2 is SVGEGT. Deletions cut 6 bases from V and 6 bases from J, with 9 bases between. The CDR3 is CASREGRQPQHF. The sequenced CDR3 bases are TGTGCCAGCAGAGAAGGGCGTCAGCCC.

For this clone: The read halts 3 residues ahead of the CDR3 end, with the missing end drawn from the germline J gene. This chain uses TRBV6-1 with TRBJ1-3; no clear D. The V gene lost 0 bases and the J gene lost 0 bases, with 12 bases spanning the gap. The CDR3 is made up of 17 amino acids. The germline gives CDR1 MNHNS, CDR2 SASEGT. Partial CDR3 DNA: TGTGCCAGCAGTGAAGCTGAATGGTCCTACTCTGGAAACACC. It translates to CASSEAEWSYSGNT. The CDR3 in its entirety is CASSEAEWSYSGNTIYF.

Concerning this clone: The sequence runs out 3 residues before the end of the CDR3; the remainder is reconstructed from the germline J gene. This rearrangement joins TRBV9 to TRBJ2-1; 9 nucleotides match TRBD2. J gave up 8 bases and V 5 bases, and 8 bases lay outside the gene matches. This CDR3 comprises 14 residues. Germline CDR1 reads SGDLS; CDR2 reads YYNGEE. The CDR3 sequence is CASRGGLATDEQFF. The CDR3 bases that were read are TGTGCCAGCAGGGGGGGACTAGCTACAGATGAG.

Remarks on this clone: The CDR3 goes on 3 residues after the read ends, and that part is filled in from the germline J gene. V usage is TRBV18 and J usage is TRBJ2-5; D gene unclear. This CDR3 spans 13 amino acids. CDR1 KGHSH and CDR2 LQKENI come from the germline V gene. Trimming stripped 6 bases from V and 2 bases from J, with 10 bases between. The sequenced CDR3 bases are TGTGCCAGCTCGGCAGGAACTCAAGAGACC. It codes for CASSAGTQET. The whole CDR3 protein is CASSAGTQETQYF. Looking up the rest from reference TRBV18 and TRBJ2-5 gives the full variable domain: NAGVMQNPRHLVRRRGQEARLRCSPMKGHSHVYWYRQLPEEGLKFMVYLQKENIIDESGMPKERFSAEFPKEGPSILRIQQVVRGDSAAYFCASSAGTQETQYFGPGTRLLVL.

About this clone: The CDR3 extends 3 residues past the end of the read, so its final part is completed from the germline J gene. The chain uses TRBV20-1 and TRBJ2-7; D ambiguous. Germline loops: CDR1 DFQATT, CDR2 SNEGSKA (reference sequence). The CDR3 is 12 amino acids. Trimming stripped 2 bases from V and 2 bases from J, with 7 bases between. The CDR3 reads CSARSGTYEQYF. Incomplete CDR3 DNA: TGCAGTGCTAGATCTGGCACCTACGAG.

As regards this clone: The sequence runs out 3 residues before the end of the CDR3; the remainder is reconstructed from the germline J gene. The chain links TRBV20-1 to TRBJ2-5, with D perhaps matching TRBD2 (6 bases). The CDR3 spans 15 residues. CDR1 DFQATT and CDR2 SNEGSKA come from the germline V gene (reference sequence). The germline V and J ends were trimmed by 5 bases and 2 bases, with 18 bases remaining between them. The CDR3 is CSAFLMSSGQETQYF. CDR3 DNA (partial): TGCAGTGCTTTCCTCATGTCCAGCGGGCAAGAGACC.

In the case of this clone: The read is 3 residues too short to cover the CDR3 end, so that end is filled in from the germline J gene. V and J are TRBV7-8 and TRBJ1-1, with a tentative D call TRBD1 (6 bases). Deletions cut 5 bases from V and 5 bases from J, with 12 bases between. The CDR3 is 13 residues long. CDR1 and CDR2 (germline): SGHVS, FQNEAQ. The CDR3 sequence is CASSPTGWTEAFF. The CDR3 DNA, read in part, is TGTGCCAGCAGCCCTACAGGGTGGACTGAA.

As regards this clone: The read gets to within 3 residues of the CDR3 end, and the germline J gene fills in the rest. The J gene is TRBJ2-5, the V gene TRBV7-2; TRBD2 matches 9 bases. J lost 4 bases, V lost 4 bases, and 7 bases had no gene match. This CDR3 comprises 15 residues. Germline V gene sequence: CDR1 SGHTA, CDR2 FQGNSA. This CDR3 is CASSSYSGSGETQYF. CDR3 bases read: TGTGCCAGCAGCTCCTATAGCGGGAGTGGAGAGACC.

Concerning this clone itself: The CDR3 is cut off 3 residues early in the read; its end comes from the germline J gene. V gene TRBV20-1 combines with J gene TRBJ2-3; possibly TRBD2 for D (5 bases). The ends were cut back, 3 bases at V and 4 bases at J, with 20 bases in the middle. Germline V gene data show CDR1 as DFQATT and CDR2 as SNEGSKA (reference sequence). CDR3 size: 16 residues. The part of the CDR3 DNA that was read is TGCAGTGCTAGGTCGATGAGGGCCTCTGAGGCAGATACG. It translates to CSARSMRASEADT. The whole CDR3 sequence reads CSARSMRASEADTQYF.

Points on this clone: From the germline J gene comes the end of the CDR3, since the read stops 3 residues before it. V is TRBV29-1 and J is TRBJ2-5, with 10 bases that match TRBD2. The germline V gene has CDR1 SQVTM and CDR2 ANQGSEA. J was trimmed by 5 bases and V by 2 bases; bases with no gene match: 2. The CDR3 sequence is 13 residues long. CDR3 DNA, as far as it was read: TGCAGCGTTGAACTAGCGGGAGTCGAGACC. Its protein is CSVELAGVET. The CDR3 as a whole reads CSVELAGVETQYF.

Regarding this clone: The sequence runs out 3 residues before the end of the CDR3; the remainder is reconstructed from the germline J gene. This chain links TRBV6-2 or TRBV6-3 with TRBJ2-7; D unclear. CDR3 length: 13 residues. V was clipped by 0 bases and J by 5 bases, with 8 bases between them. The germline V gene has CDR1 MNHEY and CDR2 SVGEGT. The covered CDR3 bases are TGTGCCAGCAGTTACTCAGGCCTCCACGAG. Its translation: CASSYSGLHE. The full-length CDR3 reads as CASSYSGLHEQYF.

Concerning this clone: The read terminates 3 residues before the CDR3 end, so the remaining end is supplied by the germline J gene. This rearrangement joins TRBV6-4 to TRBJ2-5, with 9 nucleotides matching TRBD2. Per germline, CDR1 MRHNA and CDR2 SNTAGT. This CDR3 contains 18 residues. Incomplete CDR3 DNA: TGTGCCAGCAGTGACATGCGGGGGGGCCTTTCACACATAGATACC. Its translation: CASSDMRGGLSHIDT. The complete CDR3 protein is CASSDMRGGLSHIDTQYF.

Remarks on this clone: Read coverage stops 3 residues before the CDR3 terminus; the germline J gene supplies the remainder. The J gene is TRBJ1-2, the V gene TRBV6-4; 7 positions match TRBD1. CDR1 and CDR2 (germline): MRHNA, SNTAGT. Trimming removed 6 bases from V and 4 bases from J; junction bases left unmatched: 5. This CDR3 spans 13 amino acids. The part of the CDR3 DNA that was read is TGTGCCAGCAGGGCCACAGGGGCCTATGGC. Its protein product is CASRATGAYG. The CDR3 in its entirety is CASRATGAYGYTF.

A note on this clone: The read ends 3 residues shy of where the CDR3 ends; the end is completed using the germline J gene. Other DNA variants within this sample encode the same CDR3. This chain joins TRBV5-1 and TRBJ1-2; TRBD1 matches at 10 bases. V dropped 1 base and J dropped 3; count of bases not matched to a gene: 12. This CDR3 comprises 18 residues. CDR1 and CDR2 (germline): SGHRS, YFSETQ. The CDR3 here is CASSLRGTGVISDYGYTF. CDR3 DNA, as far as it was read: TGCGCCAGCAGCTTGAGAGGGACAGGGGTTATCTCGGACTATGGC.

Worth noting for this clone: Read sequence stops 3 residues before the CDR3 end, and the germline J gene provides the missing end. The chain has TRBV20-1 and TRBJ2-2, with D possibly TRBD1 on 5 matching bases. This CDR3 region has 16 residues. Trimming pared 6 bases from V and 4 bases from J, leaving 21 bases between. From germline, CDR1 is DFQATT and CDR2 SNEGSKA (reference sequence). The CDR3 region is CSARRVQGWSTGELFF. The CDR3 bases that were read are TGCAGTGCCCGACGCGTTCAGGGATGGAGCACCGGGGAG.

As regards this clone: The read terminates 3 residues ahead of where the CDR3 ends, so the germline J gene completes it. V and J are TRBV6-2 or TRBV6-3 and TRBJ2-7; D possibly corresponds to TRBD2 (6 bases). Trimming took 5 bases from V and 6 from J, leaving 20 bases between them. The CDR3 length is 15 residues. CDR1 is MNHEY and CDR2 is SVGEGT in the germline V gene. The CDR3 loop reads CASSRRLVPQGEQYF. Incomplete CDR3 DNA: TGTGCCAGCAGTCGTAGACTAGTTCCGCAAGGCGAG.

A word on this clone: The missing CDR3 end, 3 residues past where the read stops, is filled in from the germline J gene. The V call is TRBV20-1, the J call TRBJ1-2; 7 positions match TRBD1. The CDR3 loop spans 13 amino acids. Per the germline V gene, CDR1 is DFQATT and CDR2 is SNEGSKA (reference sequence). The CDR3: CSASGTAREGYTF. The sequenced CDR3 bases are TGCAGTGCTAGTGGGACAGCTCGAGAGGGC.